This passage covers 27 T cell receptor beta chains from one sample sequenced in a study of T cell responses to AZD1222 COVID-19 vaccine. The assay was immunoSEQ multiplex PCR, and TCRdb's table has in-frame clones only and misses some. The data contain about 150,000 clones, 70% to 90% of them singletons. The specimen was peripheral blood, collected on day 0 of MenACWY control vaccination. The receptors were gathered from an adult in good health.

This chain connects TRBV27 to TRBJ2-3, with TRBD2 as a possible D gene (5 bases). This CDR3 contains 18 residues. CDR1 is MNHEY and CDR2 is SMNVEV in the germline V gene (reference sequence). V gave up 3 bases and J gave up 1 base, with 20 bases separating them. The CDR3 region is CASSFSIFFSVGTDTQYF. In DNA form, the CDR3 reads TGTGCCAGCAGTTTCTCCATATTCTTTAGCGTGGGCACAGATACGCAGTATTTT.

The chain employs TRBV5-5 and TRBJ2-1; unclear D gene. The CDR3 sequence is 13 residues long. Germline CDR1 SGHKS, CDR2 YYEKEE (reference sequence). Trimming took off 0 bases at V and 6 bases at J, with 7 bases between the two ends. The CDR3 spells CASSLGPFNEQFF. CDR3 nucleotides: TGTGCCAGCAGCTTGGGACCCTTCAATGAGCAGTTCTTC.

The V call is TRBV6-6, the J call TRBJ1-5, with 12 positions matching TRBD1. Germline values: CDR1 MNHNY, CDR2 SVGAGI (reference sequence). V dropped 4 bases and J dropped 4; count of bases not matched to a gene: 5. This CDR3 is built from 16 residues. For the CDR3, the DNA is TGTGCCAGCAGTTCCGTGGGACAGGGGGCGAATCAGCCCCAGCATTTT. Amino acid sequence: CASSSVGQGANQPQHF.

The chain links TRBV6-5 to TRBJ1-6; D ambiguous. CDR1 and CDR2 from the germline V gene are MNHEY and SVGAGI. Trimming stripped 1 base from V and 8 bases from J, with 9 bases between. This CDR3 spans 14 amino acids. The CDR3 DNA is TGTGCCAGCAGTTACTACGCAGCAGATTCACCCCTCCACTTT. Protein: CASSYYAADSPLHF.

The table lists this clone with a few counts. CDR3 DNA sequence: TGTGCCAGCAGCTTAATGGCGGGGCCGGCTGAAGCTTTCTTT. It is translated as CASSLMAGPAEAFF. The chain employs TRBV7-3 and TRBJ1-1; possible D gene TRBD1, 5 bases. The V gene lost 1 base and the J gene lost 6 bases, with 12 bases spanning the gap. There are 14 residues in the CDR3. Germline-derived CDR1 and CDR2 are SGHTA and FQGTGA.

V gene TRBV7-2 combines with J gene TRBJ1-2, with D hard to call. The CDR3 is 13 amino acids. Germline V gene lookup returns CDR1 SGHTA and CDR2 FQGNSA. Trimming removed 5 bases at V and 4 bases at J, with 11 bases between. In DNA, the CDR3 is TGTGCCAGCAGCCCGGATCAGTCCTATGGCTACACCTTC. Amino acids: CASSPDQSYGYTF. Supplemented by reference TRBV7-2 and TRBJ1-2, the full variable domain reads GAGVSQSPSNKVTEKGKDVELRCDPISGHTALYWYRQSLGQGLEFLIYFQGNSAPDKSGLPSDRFSAERTGGSVSTLTIQRTQQEDSAVYLCASSPDQSYGYTFGSGTRLTVV.

For the CDR3, the DNA is TGCAGTGCTAGTTCGAGGACTAGCAATCAGCCCCAGCATTTT. Protein: CSASSRTSNQPQHF. The chain uses TRBV20-1 and TRBJ1-5, with D uncertain. The germline V gene has CDR1 DFQATT and CDR2 SNEGSKA (reference sequence). This CDR3 has 14 residues. The V gene lost 3 bases and the J gene lost 0 bases, with 9 bases spanning the gap.

CDR3 sequence reads: CASSLGRSSYEQYF. The CDR3, as DNA: TGTGCCAGCAGTCTCGGCAGGAGCTCCTACGAGCAGTACTTC. This chain joins TRBV6-2 or TRBV6-3 and TRBJ2-7; D gene ambiguous. V lost 5 bases, J lost 0 bases, and 11 bases lay in between. Germline assignment: CDR1 MNHEY and CDR2 SVGEGT. The CDR3 is 14 residues long.

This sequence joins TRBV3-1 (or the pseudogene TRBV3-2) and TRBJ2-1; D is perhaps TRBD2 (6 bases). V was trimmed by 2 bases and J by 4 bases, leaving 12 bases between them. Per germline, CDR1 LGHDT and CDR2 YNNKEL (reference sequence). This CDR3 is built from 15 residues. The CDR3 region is CASSQSLGGYNEQFF. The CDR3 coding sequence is TGTGCCAGCAGCCAATCGTTGGGAGGATACAATGAGCAGTTCTTC.

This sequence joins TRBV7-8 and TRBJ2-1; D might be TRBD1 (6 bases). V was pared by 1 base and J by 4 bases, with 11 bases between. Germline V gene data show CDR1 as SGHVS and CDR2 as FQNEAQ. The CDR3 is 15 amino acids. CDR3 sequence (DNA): TGTGCCAGCAGCTTAGTAGCTACAGGGTACAATGAGCAGTTCTTC. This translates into CASSLVATGYNEQFF.

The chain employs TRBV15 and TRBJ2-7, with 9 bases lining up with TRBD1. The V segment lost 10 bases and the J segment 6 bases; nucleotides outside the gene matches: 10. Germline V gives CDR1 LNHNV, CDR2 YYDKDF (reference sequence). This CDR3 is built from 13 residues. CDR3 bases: TGTGCCAGCATGAGAGGGGACAGGGTCGAGCAGTACGTC. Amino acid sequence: CASMRGDRVEQYV.

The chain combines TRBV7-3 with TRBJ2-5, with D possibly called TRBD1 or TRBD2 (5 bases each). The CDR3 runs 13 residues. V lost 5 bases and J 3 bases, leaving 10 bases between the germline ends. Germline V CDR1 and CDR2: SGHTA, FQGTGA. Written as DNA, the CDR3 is TGTGCCAGCAGCCCAGGGACGGAAGAGACCCAGTACTTC. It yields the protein CASSPGTEETQYF.

The CDR3 spells CASRFREYTGELFF. The CDR3 DNA reads TGTGCCAGTAGGTTCAGAGAGTACACCGGGGAGCTGTTTTTT. The genes are TRBV19 and TRBJ2-2; no clear D. Germline lookup yields CDR1 LNHDA and CDR2 SQIVND (reference sequence). The CDR3 length is 14 residues. Trimming removed 6 bases at V and 3 bases at J, with 11 bases between. Full variable domain (remainder filled in from reference TRBV19 and TRBJ2-2): DGGITQSPKYLFRKEGQNVTLSCEQNLNHDAMYWYRQDPGQGLRLIYYSQIVNDFQKGDIAEGYSVSREKKESFPLTVTSAQKNPTAFYLCASRFREYTGELFFGEGSRLTVL.

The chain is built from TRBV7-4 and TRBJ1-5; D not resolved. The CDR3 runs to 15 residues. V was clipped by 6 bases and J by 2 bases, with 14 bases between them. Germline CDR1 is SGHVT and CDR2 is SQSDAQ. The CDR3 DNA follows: TGTGCCAGCAGGGTGTGCCCCCTCCGCAATCAGCCCCAGCATTTT. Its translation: CASRVCPLRNQPQHF.

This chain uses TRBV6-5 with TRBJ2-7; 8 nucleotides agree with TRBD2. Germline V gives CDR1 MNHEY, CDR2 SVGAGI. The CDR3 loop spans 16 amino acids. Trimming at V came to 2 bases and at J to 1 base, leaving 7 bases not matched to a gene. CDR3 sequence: CASSYITAGDSYEQYF. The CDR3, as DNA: TGTGCCAGCAGTTACATTACAGCGGGAGATTCCTACGAGCAGTACTTC.

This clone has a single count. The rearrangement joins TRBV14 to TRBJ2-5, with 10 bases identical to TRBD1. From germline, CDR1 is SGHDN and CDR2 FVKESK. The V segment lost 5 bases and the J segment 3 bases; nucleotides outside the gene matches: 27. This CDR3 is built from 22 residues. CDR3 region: CASSDGQVTLWGQGISEETQYF. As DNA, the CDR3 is TGTGCCAGCAGCGACGGGCAGGTCACATTGTGGGGACAGGGGATAAGTGAAGAGACCCAGTACTTC. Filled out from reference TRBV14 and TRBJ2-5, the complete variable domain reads EAGVTQFPSHSVIEKGQTVTLRCDPISGHDNLYWYRRVMGKEIKFLLHFVKESKQDESGMPNNRFLAERTGGTYSTLKVQPAELEDSGVYFCASSDGQVTLWGQGISEETQYFGPGTRLLVL.

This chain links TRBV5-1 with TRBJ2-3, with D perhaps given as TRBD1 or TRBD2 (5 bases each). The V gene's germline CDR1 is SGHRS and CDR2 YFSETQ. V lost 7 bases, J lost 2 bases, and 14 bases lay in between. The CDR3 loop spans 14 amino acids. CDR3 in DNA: TGCGCCAGCTGGATGGGACGGATCACAGATACGCAGTATTTT. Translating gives CASWMGRITDTQYF.

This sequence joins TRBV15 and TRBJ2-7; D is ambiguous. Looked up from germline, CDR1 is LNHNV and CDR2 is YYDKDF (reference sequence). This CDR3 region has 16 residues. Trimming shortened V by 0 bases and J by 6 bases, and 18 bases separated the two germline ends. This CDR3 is CATSRDDRRLIGEQYF. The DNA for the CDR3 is TGTGCCACCAGCAGAGATGATCGGCGGCTAATTGGCGAGCAGTACTTC. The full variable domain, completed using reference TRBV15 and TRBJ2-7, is DAMVIQNPRYQVTQFGKPVTLSCSQTLNHNVMYWYQQKSSQAPKLLFHYYDKDFNNEADTPDNFQSRRPNTSFCFLDIRSPGLGDTAMYLCATSRDDRRLIGEQYFGPGTRLTVT.

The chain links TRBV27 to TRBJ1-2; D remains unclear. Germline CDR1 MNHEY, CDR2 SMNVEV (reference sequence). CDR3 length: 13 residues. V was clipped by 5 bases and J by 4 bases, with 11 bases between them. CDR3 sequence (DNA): TGTGCCAGCAGTAGGGAGAGGGTCTATGGCTACACCTTC. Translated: CASSRERVYGYTF.

The CDR3 region has the DNA TGCGCCAGCACCGAAGTAGGTGGGGGGGACTCTGGAAACACCATATATTTT. Protein sequence: CASTEVGGGDSGNTIYF. The V call is TRBV4-1, the J call TRBJ1-3, with D perhaps matching TRBD1 (5 bases). The CDR3 covers 17 residues. Deletions cut 7 bases from V and 0 bases from J, with 19 bases between. Germline CDR1 reads MGHRA; CDR2 reads YSYEKL.

The DNA for the CDR3 is TGTGCCAGCAGCGGATTATCCGGGACAGGGGGCAGGGTGAACACTGAAGCTTTCTTT. It specifies CASSGLSGTGGRVNTEAFF. V gene TRBV7-9 combines with J gene TRBJ1-1; 12 nucleotides match TRBD1. Germline V gives CDR1 SEHNR, CDR2 FQNEAQ (reference sequence). There are 19 residues in the CDR3. Trimming cost V 5 bases and J 0 bases; bases outside gene matches: 13.

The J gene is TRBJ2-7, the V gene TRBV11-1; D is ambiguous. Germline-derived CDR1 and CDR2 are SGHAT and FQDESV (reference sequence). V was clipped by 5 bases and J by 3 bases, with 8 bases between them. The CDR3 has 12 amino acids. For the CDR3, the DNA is TGTGCCAGCAGCCCCCCCGACTACGAGCAGTACTTC. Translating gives CASSPPDYEQYF.

The CDR3 nucleotides read TGTGCCAGCAGCCAAGCGGGAAACACCATATATTTT. Translation: CASSQAGNTIYF. V is TRBV3-1 (or the pseudogene TRBV3-2) and J is TRBJ1-3; no firm D call. CDR1 LGHDT and CDR2 YNNKEL come from the germline V gene (reference sequence). The CDR3 consists of 12 residues. Trimming pared 1 base from V and 4 bases from J, leaving 2 bases between.

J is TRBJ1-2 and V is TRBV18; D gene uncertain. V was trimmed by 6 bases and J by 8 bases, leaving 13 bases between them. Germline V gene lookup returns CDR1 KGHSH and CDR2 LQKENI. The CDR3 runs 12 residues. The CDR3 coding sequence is TGTGCCAGCTCCACCGGGCGTGGCGGCTACACCTTC. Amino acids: CASSTGRGGYTF.

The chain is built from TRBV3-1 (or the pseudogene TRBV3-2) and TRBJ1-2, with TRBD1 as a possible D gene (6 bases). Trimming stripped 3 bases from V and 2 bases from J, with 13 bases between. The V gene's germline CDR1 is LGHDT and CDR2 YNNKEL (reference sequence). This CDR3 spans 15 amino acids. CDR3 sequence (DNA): TGTGCCAGCAGCCAGGATACAGGGCTGAACTATGGCTACACCTTC. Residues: CASSQDTGLNYGYTF.

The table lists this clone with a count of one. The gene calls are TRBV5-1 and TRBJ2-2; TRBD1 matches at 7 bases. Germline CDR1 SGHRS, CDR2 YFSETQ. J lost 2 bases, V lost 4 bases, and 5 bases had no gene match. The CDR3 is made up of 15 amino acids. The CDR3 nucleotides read TGCGCCAGCAGCCCCGGGACAGTCAACACCGGGGAGCTGTTTTTT. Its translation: CASSPGTVNTGELFF.

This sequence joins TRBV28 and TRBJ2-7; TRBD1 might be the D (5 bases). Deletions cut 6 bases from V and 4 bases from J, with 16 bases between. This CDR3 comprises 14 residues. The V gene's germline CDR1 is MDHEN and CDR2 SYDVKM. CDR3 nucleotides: TGTGCCAGCAGCCACACAGGTTTTCTATACGAGCAGTACGTC. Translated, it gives CASSHTGFLYEQYV.